This is a list of T cell receptor beta chains from one sample in a study of cytomegalovirus exposure and HLA in healthy donors. Profiled with immunoSEQ multiplex PCR; TCRdb holds only in-frame clones, not every one. The data hold roughly 200,000 clones, with roughly 77% observed a single time. Sequencing was carried out using PBMCs. The source is a woman in her 30s in good health and CMV-seronegative. Both conserved end residues are part of each CDR3. D genes are given only for firm matches. Clone size is not always given. Where it is, it says once, few, many or a class for expanded clones.

TRBV7-9	TRBD1	.	14	TRBJ2-5	CASSPGQARGTQYF	TGTGCCAGCAGCCCGGGACAGGCCCGTGGGACCCAGTACTTC
TRBV7-2	.	.	15	TRBJ2-2	CASRPTGTPTGELFF	TGTGCCAGCAGGCCTACCGGGACACCGACCGGGGAGCTGTTTTTT
TRBV19	TRBD2	.	15	TRBJ2-7	CASSIEPSGTYEQYF	TGTGCCAGTAGTATAGAGCCTAGCGGGACATACGAGCAGTACTTC
TRBV27	.	.	14	TRBJ1-5	CASSSRRSNQPQHF	TGTGCCAGCAGTTCTAGGCGTAGCAATCAGCCCCAGCATTTT
TRBV4-1	.	.	15	TRBJ1-1	CASSQARMTGTEAFF	TGCGCCAGCAGCCAAGCAAGGATGACGGGGACTGAAGCTTTCTTT
TRBV7-2	.	.	13	TRBJ1-5	CASSSEGNQPQHF	TGTGCCAGCAGTTCGGAGGGAAATCAGCCCCAGCATTTT
TRBV4-1	.	.	14	TRBJ1-5	CASSQTSGAQPQHF	TGCGCCAGCAGCCAGACCTCAGGGGCCCAGCCCCAGCATTTT
TRBV6-6	.	.	14	TRBJ2-2	CASLVDSLTGELFF	TGTGCCAGCCTCGTGGACAGTCTAACCGGGGAGCTGTTTTTT
TRBV19	.	few	16	TRBJ1-5	CASTDRRVTPGQPQHF	TGTGCCAGTACCGACAGGCGGGTGACTCCCGGGCAGCCCCAGCATTTT
TRBV30	.	once	13	TRBJ1-2	CACHPDAGYGYTF	TGTGCCTGCCACCCCGACGCGGGATATGGCTACACCTTC
TRBV6-5	.	.	14	TRBJ1-3	CASSPGDSGNTIYF	TGTGCCAGCAGCCCCGGGGACTCTGGAAACACCATATATTTT
TRBV4-1	TRBD1	once	16	TRBJ1-5	CASSLILGTGDQPQHF	TGCGCCAGCAGCCTTATCCTTGGGACAGGAGATCAGCCCCAGCATTTT
TRBV13	TRBD1	.	15	TRBJ1-1	CASSRGQGGSTEAFF	TGTGCCAGCAGCCGAGGTCAGGGGGGAAGCACTGAAGCTTTCTTT
TRBV30	TRBD2	.	15	TRBJ2-1	CAWKGGGRPSNEQFF	TGTGCCTGGAAAGGAGGCGGGAGGCCCTCAAATGAGCAGTTCTTC
TRBV5-1	.	.	12	TRBJ1-2	CASSSHGYGYTF	TGCGCCAGCAGCTCCCACGGCTATGGCTACACCTTC
TRBV27	TRBD1	once	15	TRBJ1-2	CASRRRDRANYGYTF	TGTGCCAGCAGACGCCGGGACAGAGCTAACTATGGCTACACCTTC
TRBV28	TRBD1	.	13	TRBJ2-5	CASRVDRVETQYF	TGTGCCAGCAGGGTCGACAGGGTTGAGACCCAGTACTTC
TRBV6-5	.	.	13	TRBJ1-1	CATNRGGNTEAFF	TGTGCCACCAACCGAGGGGGGAACACTGAAGCTTTCTTT
TRBV5-4	TRBD2	.	16	TRBJ2-5	CASSYRLAGGLETQYF	TGTGCCAGCAGCTACAGACTAGCGGGAGGCTTAGAGACCCAGTACTTC
TRBV29-1	TRBD1	once	13	TRBJ1-1	CSVMKGANTEAFF	TGCAGCGTTATGAAGGGGGCGAACACTGAAGCTTTCTTT
TRBV2	.	.	15	TRBJ1-3	CASSAGGVLENTIYF	TGTGCCAGCAGTGCGGGGGGGGTCTTGGAAAACACCATATATTTT
TRBV9	TRBD1	.	14	TRBJ2-7	CASSARQGADEQYF	TGTGCCAGCAGCGCTCGACAGGGGGCCGACGAGCAGTACTTC
TRBV6-5	TRBD2	.	16	TRBJ2-1	CASSYASSGGTNEQFF	TGTGCCAGCAGTTACGCGTCTAGCGGGGGGACGAATGAGCAGTTCTTC
TRBV6-6	TRBD1	.	15	TRBJ2-7	CASSSPRQGRYEQYF	TGTGCCAGCAGTTCTCCTCGACAGGGAAGGTACGAGCAGTACTTC
TRBV7-9	TRBD1	few	15	TRBJ1-5	CASSLAGTGDGPQHF	TGTGCCAGCAGCTTAGCCGGGACAGGGGACGGGCCCCAGCATTTT
TRBV28	.	.	16	TRBJ1-3	CASSLWAVNSGNTIYF	TGTGCCAGCAGTTTATGGGCAGTAAACTCTGGAAACACCATATATTTT
TRBV18	TRBD1	.	15	TRBJ1-2	CASSPENRGFNGYTF	TGTGCCAGCTCACCTGAGAACAGGGGGTTTAATGGCTACACCTTC
TRBV5-1	.	.	15	TRBJ2-3	CASSSLAAGSDTQYF	TGCGCCAGCAGCTCACTGGCGGCCGGGTCAGATACGCAGTATTTT
TRBV5-1	TRBD1	.	14	TRBJ2-7	CASSLGTGAYEQYF	TGCGCCAGCAGCTTGGGGACAGGAGCCTACGAGCAGTACTTC
TRBV19	TRBD1	few	15	TRBJ1-2	CASSTGQATNYGYTF	TGTGCCAGTAGTACAGGACAGGCAACCAACTATGGCTACACCTTC
TRBV28	.	once	12	TRBJ1-2	CASRPISYRYTF	TGTGCCAGCAGACCTATTAGCTATCGCTACACCTTC
TRBV29-1	.	.	13	TRBJ1-5	CSVSDTFNQPQHF	TGCAGCGTCTCCGACACGTTCAATCAGCCCCAGCATTTT
TRBV7-9	.	.	15	TRBJ1-1	CASSLAMGVNTEAFF	TGTGCCAGCAGCTTAGCGATGGGAGTGAACACTGAAGCTTTCTTT
TRBV11-2	TRBD2	.	18	TRBJ2-2	CASSFGLAGGPNTGELFF	TGTGCCAGCAGCTTTGGACTAGCGGGAGGGCCGAACACCGGGGAGCTGTTTTTT
TRBV2	TRBD2	.	15	TRBJ2-5	CATKELAGPQETQYF	TGTGCCACAAAAGAACTAGCGGGCCCCCAAGAGACCCAGTACTTC
TRBV30	.	.	11	TRBJ1-4	CAWAQGKKLFF	TGTGCCTGGGCACAGGGAAAAAAGCTGTTTTTT
TRBV27	TRBD1	few	18	TRBJ2-3	CASSFLIPIGQATDTQYF	TGTGCCAGCAGTTTCTTAATCCCTATAGGACAGGCCACAGATACGCAGTATTTT
TRBV5-1	.	.	17	TRBJ2-7	CASRTGGAGQNGYEQYF	TGCGCCAGCCGCACGGGCGGGGCAGGGCAAAACGGCTACGAGCAGTACTTC
TRBV2	.	.	13	TRBJ2-5	CASRPGTQETQYF	TGTGCCAGCAGACCCGGGACACAAGAGACCCAGTACTTC
TRBV4-2	.	.	14	TRBJ2-7	CASSRGTGSYEQYF	TGTGCCAGCAGTCGAGGCACCGGCTCCTACGAGCAGTACTTC
TRBV28	.	.	15	TRBJ1-2	CASSSTRGANYGYTF	TGTGCCAGCAGCTCGACCCGGGGAGCTAACTATGGCTACACCTTC
TRBV6-1	.	.	15	TRBJ1-5	CASSGTDLSNQPQHF	TGTGCCAGCAGTGGGACTGACCTTAGCAATCAGCCCCAGCATTTT
TRBV19	TRBD2	many	18	TRBJ2-1	CASTPTQNRASGSTEQFF	TGTGCCAGTACCCCAACCCAGAACCGAGCTAGCGGGAGCACTGAGCAGTTCTTC
TRBV7-9	TRBD1	.	14	TRBJ2-1	CATPVGTGYNEQFF	TGTGCCACCCCGGTCGGGACAGGGTACAATGAGCAGTTCTTC
TRBV6-5	TRBD1	.	15	TRBJ1-1	CASRKTGTVNTEAFF	TGTGCCAGCAGAAAAACCGGGACAGTGAACACTGAAGCTTTCTTT
TRBV10-3	.	.	14	TRBJ1-1	CAISSGHSNTEAFF	TGTGCCATCAGTTCGGGACACTCAAACACTGAAGCTTTCTTT
TRBV5-6	TRBD1	.	18	TRBJ1-4	CASSFWWTGLPINEKLFF	TGTGCCAGCAGCTTCTGGTGGACAGGCCTACCCATTAATGAAAAACTGTTTTTT
TRBV13	.	.	12	TRBJ1-1	CASGGQNTEAFF	TGTGCCAGCGGGGGACAGAACACTGAAGCTTTCTTT